The rows below give T cell receptor beta chains drawn from one sample of a study of T cell changes during pregnancy in multiple sclerosis. Repertoires were generated with immunoSEQ multiplex PCR, while TCRdb's copy carries only in-frame clones and drops some. This sample has about 93,000 clones, with 80% to 95% found just once. The starting material was peripheral blood, obtained after pregnancy. All receptors derive from a female donor with multiple sclerosis, enrolled in a pregnancy study. Both conserved end residues are part of each CDR3. D genes are given only for firm matches. A row's size may be missing; if present it is once, few, many or a size class.

V,J,length,D,size,DNA,CDR3
TRBV7-3,TRBJ2-2,14,NA,NA,TGTGCCAGCAGTCCCTTACTATTCGGGGGGGAGCTGTTTTTT,CASSPLLFGGELFF
TRBV9,TRBJ2-7,17,TRBD2,NA,TGTGCCAGCAGCGTCCAACCCGGGACTAGTGACTCCTACGAGCAGTACTTC,CASSVQPGTSDSYEQYF
TRBV7-6,TRBJ2-3,14,NA,NA,TGTGCCAGCAGCTTAGATCCACTCTCAGATACGCAGTATTTT,CASSLDPLSDTQYF
TRBV29-1,TRBJ1-2,14,NA,NA,TGCAGCGTTGAAAGGTTACAGGGTGTATATGGCTACACCTTC,CSVERLQGVYGYTF
TRBV2,TRBJ2-1,15,TRBD1,few,TGTGCCGTTTCCAGGGAATGGACAGGGACGAATGAGCAGTTCTTC,CAVSREWTGTNEQFF
TRBV19,TRBJ2-3,16,NA,once,TGTGCCAGTAGTCCCCAAGGGGGTACACTCACAGATACGCAGTATTTT,CASSPQGGTLTDTQYF
TRBV10-3,TRBJ1-4,15,TRBD1,once,TGTGCCATCAGTGATACAGGGGGCGGGAATGAAAAACTGTTTTTT,CAISDTGGGNEKLFF
TRBV27,TRBJ1-1,16,TRBD1,NA,TGTGCCAGCAGTTTTCTACGGACAGGGGGCCTCACTGAAGCTTTCTTT,CASSFLRTGGLTEAFF
TRBV4-2,TRBJ2-3,16,TRBD2,NA,TGTGCCAGCAGCCCACCACGCGGACTAGAAACAGATACGCAGTATTTT,CASSPPRGLETDTQYF
TRBV6-1,TRBJ2-5,12,NA,NA,TGTGCCAGCAACGAGGGGGTAAAGACCCAGTACTTC,CASNEGVKTQYF
TRBV28,TRBJ1-2,13,NA,NA,TGTGCCAGCAGTTTACTAACTAACTATGGCTACACCTTC,CASSLLTNYGYTF
TRBV5-1,TRBJ2-7,14,TRBD1,NA,TGCGCCAGCAGCTTCGGGACAGGGGGTGTCGAGCAGTACTTC,CASSFGTGGVEQYF
TRBV29-1,TRBJ2-5,15,TRBD1,NA,TGCAGCGCCAGCGGGACAGGGGGCGCCACCAAGACCCAGTACTTC,CSASGTGGATKTQYF
TRBV5-1,TRBJ1-2,17,TRBD1,NA,TGCGCCAGCAGCTTGGCCTTTACAGGGGCGCAGGGGGATGGCTACACCTTC,CASSLAFTGAQGDGYTF
TRBV29-1,TRBJ2-3,15,TRBD1,NA,TGCAGCGAAGGGACCGGACAGGGGGCCGCAGATACGCAGTATTTT,CSEGTGQGAADTQYF
TRBV27,TRBJ2-7,15,NA,NA,TGTGCCAGCAGTCAGGCAGGGACATCTTACTACGAGCAGTACTTC,CASSQAGTSYYEQYF
TRBV27,TRBJ1-5,18,TRBD1,NA,TGTGCCAGCAGTTTCCTTACACCGGGACAGGCTAAGGCGCAGCCCCAGCATTTT,CASSFLTPGQAKAQPQHF
TRBV2,TRBJ2-7,14,TRBD2,NA,TGTGCCAGCAGTATTAGCGGGGGGGCCTACGAGCAGTACTTC,CASSISGGAYEQYF
TRBV7-9,TRBJ2-7,15,NA,NA,TGTGCCAGCAGCCGGGGGGGGCAGGGGGATAACGAGCAGTACTTC,CASSRGGQGDNEQYF